These 22 T cell receptor beta chains were sequenced from one sample in a study of blood T cell repertoires in COVID-19. Method: immunoSEQ multiplex PCR; TCRdb's copy keeps in-frame clones and lacks some. In the table there are about 62,000 clones, 80% to 90% of which are singletons. Source material: peripheral blood. All receptors derive from an older woman with COVID-19, enrolled during active disease.

The chain is built from TRBV29-1 and TRBJ1-1; weak D call: TRBD1 (6 bases). The germline V gene has CDR1 SQVTM and CDR2 ANQGSEA. This CDR3 region has 12 residues. V shed 3 bases and J shed 6 bases, with 11 bases lying between them. CDR3 in amino acids: CSVDGGRAEAFF. In DNA, the CDR3 is TGCAGCGTTGACGGGGGGCGGGCTGAAGCTTTCTTT.

This chain uses TRBV11-3 with TRBJ2-1, with D possibly TRBD2 on 6 matching bases. Germline V CDR1 and CDR2: SGHNT, YENEEA. V gave up 1 base and J gave up 5 bases, with 6 bases separating them. This CDR3 spans 13 amino acids. CDR3 region: CASSLGTNNEQFF. DNA of the CDR3: TGTGCCAGCAGCTTAGGGACTAACAATGAGCAGTTCTTC. The full variable domain, its missing parts supplied by reference TRBV11-3 and TRBJ2-1, is EAGVVQSPRYKIIEKKQPVAFWCNPISGHNTLYWYLQNLGQGPELLIRYENEEAVDDSQLPKDRFSAERLKGVDSTLKIQPAELGDSAVYLCASSLGTNNEQFFGPGTRLTVL.

This clone was found once. The chain combines TRBV5-4 with TRBJ2-3, with D perhaps matching TRBD1 (5 bases). Germline loops: CDR1 SGHNT, CDR2 YYREEE (reference sequence). This CDR3 spans 13 amino acids. The germline V and J ends were trimmed by 1 base and 3 bases, with 6 bases remaining between them. The CDR3 coding sequence is TGTGCCAGCAGCTTGACAGGAACAGATACGCAGTATTTT. Its translation: CASSLTGTDTQYF.

The chain joins TRBV28 to TRBJ1-5; 8 nucleotides align to TRBD1. The J segment lost 7 bases and the V segment lost 6 bases, leaving 11 bases of the junction unmatched. The CDR3 runs 15 residues. Germline V gene data show CDR1 as MDHEN and CDR2 as SYDVKM. The CDR3 region is CASRKMTGAGQPQHF. The DNA for the CDR3 is TGTGCCAGCAGAAAGATGACAGGGGCAGGGCAGCCCCAGCATTTT.

The chain employs TRBV28 and TRBJ1-6; no definite D call. The germline V gene encodes CDR1 MDHEN and CDR2 SYDVKM. V gave up 2 bases and J gave up 7 bases, with 9 bases separating them. This CDR3 has 14 amino acids. The CDR3 region is CASSLAGKNSPLHF. CDR3 coding DNA: TGTGCCAGCAGTTTAGCGGGGAAGAATTCACCCCTCCACTTT.

The V gene is TRBV28, the J gene TRBJ2-2; TRBD2 agrees at 12 bases. Germline V gene data show CDR1 as MDHEN and CDR2 as SYDVKM. The CDR3 is 16 amino acids. V dropped 6 bases and J dropped 8; count of bases not matched to a gene: 10. This CDR3 is CASRPAGLAGLGELFF. CDR3 DNA: TGTGCCAGCAGACCCGCGGGACTAGCGGGTTTAGGGGAGCTGTTTTTT.

The chain recombines TRBV28 with TRBJ2-1; a weak D match, TRBD2 (6 bases). CDR1 and CDR2 (germline): MDHEN, SYDVKM. Trimming left V 8 bases short and J 0 bases short, with 8 bases between. The CDR3 covers 13 residues. The CDR3 here is CASSGSSYNEQFF. The DNA for the CDR3 is TGTGCCAGCTCCGGGAGCTCCTACAATGAGCAGTTCTTC. Supplemented by reference TRBV28 and TRBJ2-1, the full variable domain reads DVKVTQSSRYLVKRTGEKVFLECVQDMDHENMFWYRQDPGLGLRLIYFSYDVKMKEKGDIPEGYSVSREKKERFSLILESASTNQTSMYLCASSGSSYNEQFFGPGTRLTVL.

The chain employs TRBV30 and TRBJ2-7; perhaps TRBD1 as D (5 bases). The CDR3 length is 11 residues. The V gene's germline CDR1 is GTSNPN and CDR2 SVGIG (reference sequence). The V end was cut by 1 base, the J end by 5 bases, with 6 bases between. DNA for the CDR3: TGTGCCTGGAGTGGCAGGGACGAGCAGTACTTC. It yields the protein CAWSGRDEQYF.

V is TRBV29-1 and J is TRBJ2-7, with D possibly TRBD1 on 5 matching bases. Germline loops: CDR1 SQVTM, CDR2 ANQGSEA. The CDR3 is made up of 11 amino acids. The germline V and J ends were trimmed by 6 bases and 4 bases, with 10 bases remaining between them. For the CDR3, the DNA is TGCAGCGTACGACAGTCTTACGAGCAGTACTTC. This gives the protein CSVRQSYEQYF.

The chain is built from TRBV19 and TRBJ2-7, with 7 bases matching TRBD2. With 10 bases clipped from V and 3 bases from J, the junction kept 9 bases outside the gene matches. The CDR3 totals 13 residues. The germline CDR1 and CDR2 sequences are LNHDA and SQIVND (reference sequence). For the CDR3, the DNA is TGTGCCACCTCCGGGGGGATGTACTACGAGCAGTACTTC. Amino acid sequence: CATSGGMYYEQYF.

The CDR3 DNA reads TGTGCCAGCAGTTACTCAGACTCCTCACAGGGTACGCAGTATTTT. This codes for CASSYSDSSQGTQYF. This chain uses TRBV6-6 with TRBJ2-3; TRBD1 is a possible D gene (6 bases). Trimming pared 0 bases from V and 8 bases from J, leaving 15 bases between. This CDR3 contains 15 residues. Germline V gene sequence: CDR1 MNHNY, CDR2 SVGAGI (reference sequence).

CDR3 DNA: TGTGCCAGCAGCCTCGCGGGAGGGGGGTCCTACAATGAGCAGTTCTTC. It translates to CASSLAGGGSYNEQFF. This chain connects TRBV7-9 to TRBJ2-1; 9 nucleotides match TRBD2. The CDR3 is 16 amino acids. The V segment lost 5 bases and the J segment 1 base; nucleotides outside the gene matches: 6. Germline values: CDR1 SEHNR, CDR2 FQNEAQ (reference sequence).

The chain links TRBV6-6 to TRBJ1-2, with D tentatively TRBD1 (5 bases). V lost 7 bases, J lost 4 bases, and 13 bases lay in between. Looked up from germline, CDR1 is MNHNY and CDR2 is SVGAGI (reference sequence). CDR3 length equals 13 residues. CDR3 loop: CASNGGGTYGYTF. The CDR3 DNA reads as TGTGCCAGCAACGGGGGAGGAACCTATGGCTACACCTTC.

This clone appeared a single time. V and J are TRBV6-5 and TRBJ1-1; D not resolved. The CDR3 has 15 residues. V lost 0 bases, J lost 1 base, and 9 bases lay in between. The germline V gene encodes CDR1 MNHEY and CDR2 SVGAGI. CDR3 sequence: CASSYSMARNTEAFF. The CDR3 coding sequence is TGTGCCAGCAGTTACTCGATGGCCCGGAACACTGAAGCTTTCTTT.

The V and J genes are TRBV9 and TRBJ1-1; D remains unclear. In germline, CDR1 is SGDLS, CDR2 YYNGEE. The CDR3 contains 17 residues. The ends were cut back, 4 bases at V and 0 bases at J, with 19 bases in the middle. CDR3 sequence reads: CASSLRDIPVVNTEAFF. The CDR3 DNA is TGTGCCAGCAGCTTACGAGACATTCCCGTCGTGAACACTGAAGCTTTCTTT. Combining the CDR3 with reference TRBV9 and TRBJ1-1 gives the whole variable domain DSGVTQTPKHLITATGQRVTLRCSPRSGDLSVYWYQQSLDQGLQFLIQYYNGEERAKGNILERFSAQQFPDLHSELNLSSLELGDSALYFCASSLRDIPVVNTEAFFGQGTRLTVV.

This chain connects TRBV7-9 to TRBJ2-1; TRBD2 matches at 12 bases. The V gene end was trimmed by 2 bases and the J gene end by 9 bases; junction bases not matched to a gene: 2. This CDR3 contains 14 residues. In germline, CDR1 is SEHNR, CDR2 FQNEAQ (reference sequence). The CDR3 region is CASSLTLAGGEQFF. Here the CDR3 DNA reads TGTGCCAGCAGCTTAACACTAGCGGGAGGTGAGCAGTTCTTC.

The chain carries TRBV4-1 and TRBJ1-2; maybe TRBD1 (5 bases). Deletions cut 4 bases from V and 3 bases from J, with 12 bases between. The CDR3 is made up of 14 amino acids. Germline V gene lookup returns CDR1 MGHRA and CDR2 YSYEKL. CDR3 sequence reads: CASSPRGEDYGYTF. The CDR3 DNA reads TGCGCCAGCAGCCCGCGGGGCGAGGACTATGGCTACACCTTC.

The rearrangement uses TRBV15 and TRBJ1-1; 8 bases are shared with TRBD1. CDR1 and CDR2 from the germline V gene are LNHNV and YYDKDF (reference sequence). The CDR3 spans 14 residues. V shed 5 bases and J 4 bases; nucleotides not matched to a gene: 6. Here the CDR3 reads CATSSPGGLTEAFF. CDR3 DNA: TGTGCCACCAGCTCTCCAGGGGGCCTCACTGAAGCTTTCTTT.

This clone occurred once. CDR3 coding DNA: TGTGCCAGCAGTTACACTAGCGGGAGGGTCCGACCAGATACGCAGTATTTT. Translating gives CASSYTSGRVRPDTQYF. The chain couples TRBV7-2 to TRBJ2-3; 13 bases are a match to TRBD2. The CDR3 has 17 residues. Germline CDR1 SGHTA, CDR2 FQGNSA. The ends lost 6 bases at V and 4 bases at J; junction bases unmatched: 10.

The table lists this clone with a count of one. The chain combines TRBV6-5 with TRBJ1-2; D may be TRBD1 (6 bases). Germline CDR1 reads MNHEY; CDR2 reads SVGAGI. The CDR3 loop spans 13 amino acids. Trimming pared 7 bases from V and 8 bases from J, leaving 17 bases between. The CDR3 region is CASTMTRGWGYTF. The CDR3 DNA reads TGTGCCAGCACTATGACCAGGGGTTGGGGCTACACCTTC.

DNA for the CDR3: TGTGCCTGGGAATCCGGGGGAATCCACGAGCAGTACTTC. Protein: CAWESGGIHEQYF. The rearrangement links TRBV30 to TRBJ2-7, with D possibly matching TRBD2 (6 bases). V lost 5 bases, J lost 5 bases, and 16 bases lay in between. This CDR3 is built from 13 residues. Germline CDR1 and CDR2: GTSNPN and SVGIG (reference sequence). Variable domain in full (rest from reference TRBV30 and TRBJ2-7): SQTIHQWPATLVQPVGSPLSLECTVEGTSNPNLYWYRQAAGRGLQLLFYSVGIGQISSEVPQNLSASRPQDRQFILSSKKLLLSDSGFYLCAWESGGIHEQYFGPGTRLTVT.

The J gene is TRBJ2-1, the V gene TRBV6-5; D may be TRBD2 (5 bases). CDR3 length equals 12 residues. The germline gives CDR1 MNHEY, CDR2 SVGAGI. Trimming left V 5 bases short and J 8 bases short, with 10 bases between. CDR3 in amino acids: CASSTIGDEQFF. In DNA form, the CDR3 reads TGTGCCAGCAGTACCATCGGGGATGAGCAGTTCTTC.